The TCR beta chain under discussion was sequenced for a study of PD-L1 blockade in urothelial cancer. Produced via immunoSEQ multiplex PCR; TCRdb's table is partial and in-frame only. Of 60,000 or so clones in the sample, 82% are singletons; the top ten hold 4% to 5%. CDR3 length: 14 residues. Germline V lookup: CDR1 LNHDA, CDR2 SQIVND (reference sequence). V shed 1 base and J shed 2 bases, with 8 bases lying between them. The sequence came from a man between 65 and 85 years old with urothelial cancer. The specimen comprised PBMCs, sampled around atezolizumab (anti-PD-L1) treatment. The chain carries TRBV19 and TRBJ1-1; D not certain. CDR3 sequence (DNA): TGTGCCAGTAGTATAGGGCAGATAAACACTGAAGCTTTCTTT. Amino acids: CASSIGQINTEAFF.